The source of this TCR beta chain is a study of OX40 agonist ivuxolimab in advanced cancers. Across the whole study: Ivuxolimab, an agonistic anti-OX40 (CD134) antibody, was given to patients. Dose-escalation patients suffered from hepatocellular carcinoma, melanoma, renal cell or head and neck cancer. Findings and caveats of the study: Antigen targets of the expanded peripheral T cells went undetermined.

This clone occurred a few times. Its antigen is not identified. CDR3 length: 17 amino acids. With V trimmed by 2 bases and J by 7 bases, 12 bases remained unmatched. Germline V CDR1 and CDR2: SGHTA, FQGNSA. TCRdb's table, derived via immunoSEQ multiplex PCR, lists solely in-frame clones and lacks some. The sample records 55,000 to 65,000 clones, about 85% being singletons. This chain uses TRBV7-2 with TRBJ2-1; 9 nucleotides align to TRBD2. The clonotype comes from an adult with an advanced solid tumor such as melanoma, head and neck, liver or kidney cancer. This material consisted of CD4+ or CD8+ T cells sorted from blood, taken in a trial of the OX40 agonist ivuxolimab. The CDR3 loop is CASSLLPGGGAGNEQFF. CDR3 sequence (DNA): TGTGCCAGCAGCTTACTCCCAGGCGGGGGGGCCGGTAATGAGCAGTTCTTC.